The sequence of this T cell receptor (beta chain) was determined in a study of T cell responses to AZD1222 COVID-19 vaccine. Background on the study: Pooled samples include second doses given at about 4 or 12 weeks.

This CDR3 region has 14 residues. V lost 0 bases and J 7 bases, leaving 11 bases between the germline ends. Germline CDR1 SGHRS, CDR2 YFSETQ. Data came from immunoSEQ multiplex PCR; TCRdb stores just in-frame clones and leaves some out. The sample lists under 150,000 clones, around 90% occurring once. This clone was counted a few times. The specimen comprised peripheral blood, sampled on day 0 of AZD1222 vaccination. The sequence was obtained from an adult in good health. This chain links TRBV5-1 with TRBJ1-5; D gene unclear. CDR3 in amino acids: CASSLDGVNQPQHF. The CDR3 region has the DNA TGCGCCAGCAGCTTGGATGGAGTGAACCAGCCCCAGCATTTT.